This T cell receptor beta chain emerged from a study of memory CD4+ T cells and cytomegalovirus serostatus. Study details: This sample comes from healthy Belgian adults, about nine CMV seropositive, around 26 seronegative.

The sort gate was single viable CD3+CD4+CD8-CD45RO+ cells for memory CD4+ T cells. The CDR3 is 19 amino acids. Looked up from germline, CDR1 is MRHNA and CDR2 is SNTAGT. Trimming cost V 0 bases and J 8 bases, with 25 bases left between them. In the authors' methods: Out-of-frame sequences were removed, leaving about 2,300,000 distinct TCRbeta sequences. The table came from immunoSEQ multiplex PCR; TCRdb's copy has only in-frame clones and leaves some out. V, J and clone size were drawn from that table, and D and trimming were deduced from the DNA. The data hold over 50,000 clones, with around 83% observed a single time.

The specimen was memory CD4+ T cells from blood. The rearrangement links TRBV6-4 to TRBJ1-4; D unresolved. The receptor was isolated from an adult in good health and CMV-seronegative. Here the CDR3 DNA reads TGTGCCAGCAGTGACTCCGCCGGACCACGAAGGGAACGATGGGAAAAACTGTTTTTT. Translated, it gives CASSDSAGPRRERWEKLFF.